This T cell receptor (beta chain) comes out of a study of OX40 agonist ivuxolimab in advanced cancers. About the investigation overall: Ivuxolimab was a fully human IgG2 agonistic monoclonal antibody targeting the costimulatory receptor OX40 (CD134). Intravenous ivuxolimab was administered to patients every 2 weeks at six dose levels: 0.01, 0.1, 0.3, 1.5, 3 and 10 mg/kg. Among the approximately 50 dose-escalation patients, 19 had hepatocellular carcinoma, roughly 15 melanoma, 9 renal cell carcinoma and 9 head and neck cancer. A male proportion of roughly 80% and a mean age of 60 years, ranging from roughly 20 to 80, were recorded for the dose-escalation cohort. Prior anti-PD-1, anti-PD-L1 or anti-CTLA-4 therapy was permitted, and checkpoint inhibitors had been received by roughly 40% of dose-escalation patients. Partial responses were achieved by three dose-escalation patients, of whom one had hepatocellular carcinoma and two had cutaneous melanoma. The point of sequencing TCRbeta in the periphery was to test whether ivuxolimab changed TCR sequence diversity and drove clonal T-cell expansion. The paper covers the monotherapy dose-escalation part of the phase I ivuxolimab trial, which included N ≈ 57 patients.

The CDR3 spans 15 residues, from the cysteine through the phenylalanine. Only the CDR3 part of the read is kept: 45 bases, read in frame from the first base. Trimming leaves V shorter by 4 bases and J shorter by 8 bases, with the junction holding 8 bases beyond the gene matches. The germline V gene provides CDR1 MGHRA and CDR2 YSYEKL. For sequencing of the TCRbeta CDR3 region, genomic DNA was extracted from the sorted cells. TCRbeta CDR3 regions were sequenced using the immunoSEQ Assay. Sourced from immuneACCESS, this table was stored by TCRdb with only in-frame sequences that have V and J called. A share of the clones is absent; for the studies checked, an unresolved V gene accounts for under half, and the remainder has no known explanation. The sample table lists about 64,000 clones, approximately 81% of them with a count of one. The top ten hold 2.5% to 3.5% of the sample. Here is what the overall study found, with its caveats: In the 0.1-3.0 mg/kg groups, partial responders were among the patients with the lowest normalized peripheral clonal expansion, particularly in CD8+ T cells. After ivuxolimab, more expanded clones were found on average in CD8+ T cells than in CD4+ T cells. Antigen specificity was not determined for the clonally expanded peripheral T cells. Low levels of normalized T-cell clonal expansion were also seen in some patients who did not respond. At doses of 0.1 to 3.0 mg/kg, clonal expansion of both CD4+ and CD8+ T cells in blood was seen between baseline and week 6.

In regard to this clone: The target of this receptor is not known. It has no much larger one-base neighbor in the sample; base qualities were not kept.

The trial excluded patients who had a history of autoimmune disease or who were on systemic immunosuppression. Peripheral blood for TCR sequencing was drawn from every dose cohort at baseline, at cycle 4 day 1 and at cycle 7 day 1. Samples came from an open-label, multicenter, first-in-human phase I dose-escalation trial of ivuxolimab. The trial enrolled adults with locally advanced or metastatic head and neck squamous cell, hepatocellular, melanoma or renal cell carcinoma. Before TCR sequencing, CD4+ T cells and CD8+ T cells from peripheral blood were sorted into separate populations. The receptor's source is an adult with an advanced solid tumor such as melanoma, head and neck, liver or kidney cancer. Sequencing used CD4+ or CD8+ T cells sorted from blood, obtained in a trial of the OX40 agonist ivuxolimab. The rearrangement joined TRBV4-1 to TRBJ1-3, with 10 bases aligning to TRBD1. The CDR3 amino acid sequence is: CASSRPGQGLDTIYF. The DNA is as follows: TGCGCCAGCAGCCGACCGGGACAGGGGTTGGACACCATATATTTT.